Below, 10 T cell receptor beta chains from the same sample are listed, as sequenced in a study of cytomegalovirus exposure and HLA in healthy donors. Researchers ran the PCR with 60 Vbeta and 13 Jbeta primers. The protocol was immunoSEQ multiplex PCR, while the TCRdb copy is restricted to in-frame clones and leaves out a portion. Of around 140,000 clones listed, roughly 77% were seen once; the top ten hold about 4%. The sample was PBMCs. Every receptor here comes from a male donor in good health and CMV-seronegative.

The chain carries TRBV19 and TRBJ2-6, with D maybe TRBD1 (5 bases). Trimming left V 3 bases short and J 4 bases short, with 13 bases between. There are 16 residues in the CDR3. Looked up from germline, CDR1 is LNHDA and CDR2 is SQIVND (reference sequence). CDR3 protein: CASSMFLGPGANVLTF. The CDR3 DNA is TGTGCCAGTAGTATGTTTTTGGGGCCAGGGGCCAACGTCCTGACTTTC.

V is TRBV5-1 and J is TRBJ1-1; no definite D call. The CDR3 totals 13 residues. Germline V gene lookup returns CDR1 SGHRS and CDR2 YFSETQ. The V end lost 2 bases, the J end lost 4 bases, and 9 bases lay between the germline ends. The CDR3 region is CASSFSPGTEAFF. The CDR3, as DNA: TGCGCCAGCAGCTTTAGTCCTGGCACTGAAGCTTTCTTT.

The CDR3: CASSLEGGEQYF. In DNA, the CDR3 is TGTGCCAGCAGCTTAGAAGGCGGGGAGCAGTACTTC. The gene calls are TRBV11-3 and TRBJ2-7; D perhaps matches TRBD2 (5 bases). The CDR3 consists of 12 residues. The V and J ends lost 0 bases and 7 bases respectively, with 7 bases between them. In germline, CDR1 is SGHNT, CDR2 YENEEA.

To note about this clone: A junction end diverges from the germline sequence, so it may reflect a read error. This CDR3 is CAIGTPSGANGLTF. In DNA form, the CDR3 reads TGTGCTATAGGGACTCCCTCTGGGGCCAACGGCCTGACTTTC. This chain connects TRBV5-4 to TRBJ2-6; D may be TRBD2 (6 bases). There are 14 residues in the CDR3. CDR1 is SGHNT, CDR2 YYREEE, per germline (reference sequence). Together with reference TRBV5-4 and TRBJ2-6, the CDR3 gives the full variable domain: ETGVTQSPTHLIKTRGQQVTLRCSSQSGHNTVSWYQQALGQGPQFIFQYYREEENGRGNFPPRFSGLQFPNYSSELNVNALELDDSALYLCAIGTPSGANGLTFGAGSRLTVL.

This chain uses TRBV6-5 with TRBJ2-5; D possibly corresponds to TRBD1 (7 bases). The J call may be wrong; the DNA end is better matched by TRBJ2-7. CDR1 and CDR2 (germline): MNHEY, SVGAGI. The CDR3 is 15 residues long. The CDR3 bases are TGTGCCAGCAGCCAGGTGGCAGGGGGGTCCTACGAGCAGTACTTC. Its protein is CASSQVAGGSYEQYF.

This clone has a handful of counts. The chain combines TRBV19 with TRBJ2-2; possibly TRBD2 for D (5 bases). The CDR3 loop spans 17 amino acids. CDR1 and CDR2 (germline): LNHDA, SQIVND (reference sequence). V was trimmed by 6 bases and J by 3 bases, leaving 20 bases between them. CDR3 nucleotide sequence: TGTGCCAGTAGGTACGGGGTCGATAGCTCTTACACCGGGGAGCTGTTTTTT. Amino acid sequence: CASRYGVDSSYTGELFF.

The V call is TRBV18, the J call TRBJ1-5; D uncertain. V lost 6 bases and J lost 7, with 13 bases in between. Germline CDR1 reads KGHSH; CDR2 reads LQKENI. This CDR3 has 13 residues. CDR3 protein: CASSYERSQPQHF. The CDR3, as DNA: TGTGCCAGCTCTTACGAGCGGAGCCAGCCCCAGCATTTT.

This chain joins TRBV4-3 and TRBJ2-1; perhaps TRBD1 as D (5 bases). The V end lost 1 base, the J end lost 4 bases, and 14 bases lay between the germline ends. This CDR3 has 16 residues. CDR1 is LGHNA, CDR2 YSLEER, per germline. The CDR3 DNA reads as TGCGCCAGCAGCCAAGGGATGGGGCAGGTTTACAATGAGCAGTTCTTC. It encodes CASSQGMGQVYNEQFF.

As for this clone: The junction departs from the called germline gene at one end, perhaps through a read error. The gene calls are TRBV9 and TRBJ1-5, with 12 bases identical to TRBD1. The V gene's germline CDR1 is SGDLS and CDR2 YYNGEE. This CDR3 has 15 residues. CDR3 DNA: TGTGCCAGCAGCACAGGGACAGGGGGCAAACAGCCCCAGCATTTT. The encoded protein is CASSTGTGGKQPQHF.

The V call is TRBV18, the J call TRBJ2-7; 8 positions agree with TRBD2. CDR3 length: 16 amino acids. Looked up from germline, CDR1 is KGHSH and CDR2 is LQKENI. The J segment lost 6 bases and the V segment lost 0 bases, leaving 10 bases of the junction unmatched. As DNA, the CDR3 is TGTGCCAGCTCACCACCTCCGGGGGGGCTCGGAGGCGAGCAGTACTTC. Amino acid sequence: CASSPPPGGLGGEQYF.